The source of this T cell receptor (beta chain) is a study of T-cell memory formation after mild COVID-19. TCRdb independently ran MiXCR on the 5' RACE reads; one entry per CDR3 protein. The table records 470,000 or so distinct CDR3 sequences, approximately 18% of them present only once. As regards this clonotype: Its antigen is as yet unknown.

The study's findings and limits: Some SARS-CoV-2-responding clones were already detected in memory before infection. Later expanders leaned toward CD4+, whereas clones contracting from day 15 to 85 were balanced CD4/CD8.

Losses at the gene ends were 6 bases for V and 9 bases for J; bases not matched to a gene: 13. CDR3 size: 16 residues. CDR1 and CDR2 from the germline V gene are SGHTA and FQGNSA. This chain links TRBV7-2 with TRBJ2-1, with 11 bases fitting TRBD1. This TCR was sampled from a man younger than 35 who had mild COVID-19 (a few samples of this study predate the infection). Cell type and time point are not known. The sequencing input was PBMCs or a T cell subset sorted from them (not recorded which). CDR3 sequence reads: CASSWVPGQGVVEQFF. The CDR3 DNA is TGTGCCAGCAGTTGGGTCCCGGGACAGGGGGTAGTTGAGCAGTTCTTC. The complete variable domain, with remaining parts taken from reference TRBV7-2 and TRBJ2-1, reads GAGVSQSPSNKVTEKGKDVELRCDPISGHTALYWYRQSLGQGLEFLIYFQGNSAPDKSGLPSDRFSAERTGGSVSTLTIQRTQQEDSAVYLCASSWVPGQGVVEQFFGPGTRLTVL.